Listed below are T cell receptor beta chains from one sample, sequenced in a study of blood T cells in healthy people across ages. TCRdb re-called the 5' RACE reads with MiXCR, one entry per CDR3 protein. Of a few hundred thousand distinct CDR3 sequences listed, over 25% are singletons. The same sample was also studied in work on T cells of mothers and their children.

Sequencing used blood. The source is a boy aged 2 to 10 in good health. The CDR3 runs from the conserved cysteine through the conserved F or W. Fields, in order: V gene, J gene, clone size, D gene, CDR3 protein, CDR3 DNA. The D gene is left open where the match is weak. Clone size is given for some rows only: seen once, a few or many times, or a class if the clone is expanded.

>TRBV6-5|TRBJ2-7|few|.
CASSYSAGTNYEQYF
TGTGCCAGCAGTTACTCGGCAGGGACGAACTACGAGCAGTACTTC
>TRBV30|TRBJ2-5|.|TRBD2
CAWGVSGSKETQYF
TGTGCCTGGGGGGTCAGCGGGAGTAAGGAGACCCAGTACTTC
>TRBV30|TRBJ2-5|.|TRBD2
CARRDKTSGASYQEAQYF
TGTGCCCGGAGAGATAAGACTAGCGGAGCCTCGTACCAAGAGGCCCAGTACTTC
>TRBV6-6|TRBJ2-3|.|TRBD2
CAARGGSGEDTQYF
TGTGCCGCAAGGGGCGGGAGCGGAGAAGATACGCAGTATTTT
>TRBV20-1|TRBJ2-5|once|.
CSASPRGWYQETQYF
TGCAGTGCCTCACCCAGGGGTTGGTACCAAGAGACCCAGTACTTC
>TRBV24-1|TRBJ2-1|.|.
CATSRGGGEQFF
TGTGCCACCAGCAGGGGAGGGGGCGAGCAGTTCTTC
>TRBV2|TRBJ2-7|.|TRBD2
CASRAGGHEQYF
TGTGCCAGCAGAGCGGGAGGCCACGAGCAGTACTTC
>TRBV29-1|TRBJ2-1|.|TRBD1
CSVPATGVYSEQFF
TGCAGCGTGCCTGCTACAGGGGTCTATAGTGAGCAGTTCTTC
>TRBV29-1|TRBJ2-5|.|.
CSGRLGGHVKTQYF
TGCAGCGGTCGGCTAGGGGGGCACGTGAAGACCCAGTACTTC
>TRBV29-1|TRBJ2-7|few|.
CSVFANSYEQYF
TGCAGCGTTTTCGCCAACTCCTACGAGCAGTACTTC
>TRBV20-1|TRBJ2-2|.|TRBD1
CSARGTGPNTGELFF
TGCAGTGCTAGGGGGACAGGGCCGAACACCGGGGAGCTGTTTTTT
>TRBV6-2/TRBV6-3|TRBJ2-1|.|TRBD1
CASDRGTAQVGQLF
TGTGCCAGCGATAGAGGGACAGCACAGGTAGGGCAGCTCTTC
>TRBV12-3/TRBV12-4|TRBJ2-1|few|.
CASGPLENEQFF
TGTGCCAGCGGCCCTTTGGAGAATGAGCAGTTCTTC
>TRBV5-1|TRBJ1-5|few|TRBD1
CASSLSGGGAGQPQHF
TGCGCCAGCAGCTTATCAGGAGGGGGCGCCGGTCAGCCCCAGCATTTT
>TRBV6-5|TRBJ1-1|.|.
CASSLKENTEAFF
TGTGCCAGCAGTCTTAAAGAGAACACTGAAGCTTTCTTT
>TRBV20-1|TRBJ2-5|.|TRBD1
CSGTGGRRETQYF
TGCAGCGGGACAGGGGGCAGGCGAGAGACCCAGTACTTC
>TRBV5-1|TRBJ2-1|.|TRBD2
CASSLARPGDSGRYRSDEQFF
TGCGCCAGCAGCTTGGCTCGACCAGGGGATAGCGGGAGATACAGGAGCGATGAGCAGTTCTTC
>TRBV20-1|TRBJ2-1|many|.
CSASELRDNEQFF
TGCAGTGCTAGCGAATTACGCGACAATGAGCAGTTCTTC
>TRBV7-2|TRBJ2-5|few|.
CASGGPGETQYF
TGTGCCAGCGGGGGACCCGGGGAGACCCAGTACTTC
>TRBV6-5|TRBJ1-2|few|TRBD1
CASSLQGGYGYTF
TGTGCCAGCAGTCTTCAGGGGGGCTATGGCTACACCTTC
>TRBV2|TRBJ2-7|.|TRBD2
CASSAGLAGGRYEQYF
TGTGCCAGCAGTGCGGGACTAGCGGGGGGACGCTACGAGCAGTACTTC
>TRBV20-1|TRBJ2-7|.|.
CSAPQDSYEQYF
TGCAGTGCCCCACAGGACTCCTACGAGCAGTACTTC
>TRBV4-1|TRBJ2-7|many|.
CASSQELGYEQYF
TGCGCCAGCAGCCAAGAACTGGGGTACGAGCAGTACTTC
>TRBV20-1|TRBJ2-1|.|.
CSAVGEGREQFF
TGCAGTGCTGTTGGAGAGGGACGAGAGCAGTTCTTC
>TRBV4-1|TRBJ2-7|.|.
CASSPIALPGAYEQYF
TGCGCCAGCAGCCCTATAGCCCTTCCTGGGGCCTACGAGCAGTACTTC
>TRBV15|TRBJ2-7|.|.
CATSRPRGSSYEQYF
TGTGCCACCAGCCGCCCCCGGGGCAGCTCCTACGAGCAGTACTTC
>TRBV12-3/TRBV12-4|TRBJ2-1|.|.
CASSSFGGRSYNEQFF
TGTGCCAGCAGTTCATTCGGGGGCCGCTCCTACAATGAGCAGTTCTTC
>TRBV10-3|TRBJ1-3|few|.
CAIGGGAISGNTIYF
TGTGCCATCGGCGGGGGGGCAATTTCTGGAAACACCATATATTTT
>TRBV29-1|TRBJ2-7|few|.
CSVVPPYEQYF
TGCAGCGTTGTCCCCCCCTACGAGCAGTACTTC
>TRBV20-1|TRBJ2-7|.|.
CSARSTSYEQYF
TGCAGTGCTAGATCGACTTCCTACGAGCAGTACTTC
>TRBV20-1|TRBJ1-1|few|.
CSASMNTEAFF
TGCAGTGCTAGCATGAACACTGAAGCTTTCTTT
>TRBV12-3/TRBV12-4|TRBJ2-4|few|.
CASSLGSRRAAKNIQYF
TGTGCCAGCAGTTTAGGTAGTCGTCGGGCCGCCAAAAACATTCAGTACTTC
>TRBV5-1|TRBJ2-5|many|.
CASSFGDDLRETQYF
TGCGCCAGCAGCTTCGGCGATGACTTGCGAGAGACCCAGTACTTC
>TRBV11-2|TRBJ2-7|few|.
CASSPGQIYEQYF
TGTGCCAGCAGCCCCGGACAGATCTACGAGCAGTACTTC
>TRBV7-8|TRBJ2-5|few|.
CASSRTGIETQYF
TGTGCCAGCAGCCGTACAGGGATAGAGACCCAGTACTTC
>TRBV7-3|TRBJ1-6|.|.
CASSRTKGSPLHF
TGTGCCAGCAGCAGGACAAAAGGTTCACCCCTCCACTTT
>TRBV29-1|TRBJ1-5|many|.
CSVEGGVLQSNQPQHF
TGCAGCGTTGAAGGGGGGGTACTCCAAAGCAATCAGCCCCAGCATTTT
>TRBV5-1|TRBJ1-1|.|.
CASSGGNTEVFF
TGCGCCAGCAGCGGAGGGAACACTGAAGTTTTCTTT
>TRBV29-1|TRBJ2-3|.|.
CSVSAGEVTDTQYF
TGCAGCGTAAGCGCCGGGGAAGTGACAGATACGCAGTATTTT
>TRBV12-3/TRBV12-4|TRBJ2-7|few|TRBD2
CASSLAGPPIYEQYF
TGTGCCAGCAGCCTAGCGGGCCCTCCTATATACGAGCAGTACTTC
>TRBV27|TRBJ2-1|few|TRBD2
CASSLSGRAFNEQFF
TGTGCCAGCAGTCTCAGCGGGAGGGCCTTCAATGAGCAGTTCTTC
>TRBV27|TRBJ1-1|few|.
CASNTDGAWNTEAFF
TGTGCCAGCAATACGGACGGAGCTTGGAACACTGAAGCTTTCTTT
>TRBV18|TRBJ2-5|many|.
CASSPGLSQETQYF
TGTGCCAGCTCACCGGGACTTTCCCAAGAGACCCAGTACTTC
>TRBV12-3/TRBV12-4|TRBJ2-4|.|TRBD1
CASMGQRAAKNIQYF
TGTGCCAGCATGGGACAGAGGGCGGCCAAAAACATTCAGTACTTC
>TRBV2|TRBJ2-5|.|.
CASRETESTETQYF
TGTGCCAGCAGAGAGACAGAGTCGACGGAGACCCAGTACTTC
>TRBV12-3/TRBV12-4|TRBJ2-7|many|.
CASSTYEQYF
TGTGCCAGCAGTACCTACGAGCAGTACTTC
>TRBV3-1|TRBJ2-7|.|.
CASSQDSQFYEQYF
TGTGCCAGCAGCCAAGATTCGCAGTTCTACGAGCAGTACTTC
>TRBV19|TRBJ2-1|once|.
CASSMSQGRSYNEQFF
TGTGCCAGTAGTATGAGTCAGGGGCGCTCCTACAATGAGCAGTTCTTC
>TRBV20-1|TRBJ2-7|few|TRBD1
CSARAWDRGVRHEQYF
TGCAGTGCTAGAGCCTGGGACAGGGGGGTACGCCACGAGCAGTACTTC
>TRBV4-1|TRBJ1-4|few|.
CASSQVRDEKLFF
TGCGCCAGCAGCCAAGTCAGGGATGAAAAACTGTTTTTT
>TRBV25-1|TRBJ2-3|.|.
CASTPEGFTDTQYF
TGTGCCAGCACCCCGGAAGGATTCACAGATACGCAGTATTTT
>TRBV4-1|TRBJ2-2|.|TRBD1
CASSPEPTGGWGTGELFF
TGCGCCAGCAGCCCGGAACCGACAGGGGGCTGGGGCACCGGGGAGCTGTTTTTT
>TRBV15|TRBJ2-7|many|.
CATSRDVDSYEQYF
TGTGCCACCAGCAGAGACGTAGACAGTTACGAGCAGTACTTC
>TRBV29-1|TRBJ2-7|.|.
CSVVTTNSYEQYF
TGCAGCGTGGTGACTACTAACTCCTACGAGCAGTACTTC
>TRBV29-1|TRBJ1-2|few|.
CSVEPGTLYGYTF
TGCAGCGTTGAACCGGGAACCCTATATGGCTACACCTTC
>TRBV6-2/TRBV6-3|TRBJ1-5|.|.
CASSFSRVGQPQHF
TGTGCCAGCAGTTTCAGCAGGGTCGGGCAGCCCCAGCATTTT
>TRBV6-1|TRBJ2-3|.|TRBD2
CASSVSGIGDTQYF
TGTGCCAGCAGTGTAAGCGGGATCGGGGATACGCAGTATTTT